The text below deals with one TCR beta chain. Antigen unknown. Clones were read by immunoSEQ multiplex PCR, and TCRdb kept only the in-frame ones, dropping some. The sample holds over 25,000 clones, around nine tenths seen once. Time point noted: less than 7 months of natalizumab therapy. These data belong to a study of multiple sclerosis patients with progressive multifocal leukoencephalopathy. Study outcomes and limitations: Less diverse TRB repertoires were suggested in most PML patients. Before and during natalizumab, the clones expanded at PML already existed.

CDR3 length: 16 residues. The germline V gene has CDR1 SGHAT and CDR2 FQNNGV. Deletions cut 5 bases from V and 0 bases from J, with 14 bases between. The source material was PBMCs, sampled from a patient treated with natalizumab. The V call is TRBV11-2, the J call TRBJ2-1, with D unclear. This TCR came from a human donor with multiple sclerosis. CDR3 nucleotide sequence: TGTGCCAGCAGCCCTTGGGCGGCAGACTCCTACAATGAGCAGTTCTTC. Amino acids: CASSPWAADSYNEQFF. Full variable domain (remainder filled in from reference TRBV11-2 and TRBJ2-1): EAGVAQSPRYKIIEKRQSVAFWCNPISGHATLYWYQQILGQGPKLLIQFQNNGVVDDSQLPKDRFSAERLKGVDSTLKIQPAKLEDSAVYLCASSPWAADSYNEQFFGPGTRLTVL.